The entry below gives a single T cell receptor (beta chain) sequence along with its context. A read error may account for a junction end that differs from germline. Clones were read by immunoSEQ multiplex PCR, and TCRdb kept only the in-frame ones, dropping some. The sample lists 220,000 or so clones; around 83% were seen once. The CDR3 spans 14 residues. Germline V gives CDR1 ENHRY, CDR2 SYGVKD. Patients at the Seattle site were enrolled during active infection and followed longitudinally. This record belongs to a study of blood T cell repertoires in COVID-19. Study in general: Sites in the United States, Italy and Spain provided acute and convalescent COVID-19 samples. The cDNA or gDNA used as material had been derived from T cells, B-cell-depleted T cells, or PBMCs.

The V and J genes are TRBV10-3 and TRBJ2-1; D may be TRBD2 (6 bases). The sequenced material came from peripheral blood. This sequence originates from a woman between 50 and 59 years old with COVID-19, enrolled during active disease. The CDR3 DNA sequence: TGTGCCATCAGAGGGACTCCCTCCTTCAATGAGCAGTTCTTC. It encodes CAIRGTPSFNEQFF.